The TCR beta chain described here comes from a study of cytomegalovirus exposure and HLA in healthy donors. Study background: There were a few hundred genotyped donors. Of these, about 81% fell in the genetic ancestry cluster associated with self-reported Caucasian donors. Study-wide findings and caveats: In an earlier analysis, in under 700 donors, most V segments appeared productive either ~87% or ~30% of the time. Analyses of presence/absence relied on an assumption of roughly uniform sequencing depth across donors. A reported reduction in N-insertions relative to the roughly 670-donor mean was seen in an Asian-associated ancestry cluster in a later analysis.

Comment on this clone: Its antigen is not known.

The V end was cut by 5 bases, the J end by 1 base, with 23 bases between. Germline V gives CDR1 LNHDA, CDR2 SQIVND (reference sequence). The CDR3 extends over 19 amino acids. The PCR had 60 Vbeta and 13 Jbeta primers. This table comes from immunoSEQ multiplex PCR, and its TCRdb copy is limited to in-frame clones, with some not included. The sample holds about 170,000 clones, 60% to 80% seen once. The gene calls are TRBV19 and TRBJ2-2; tentatively, D is TRBD1 (5 bases). Sequencing was performed on PBMCs. This TCR was recovered from a man in his forties in good health and CMV-seronegative. CDR3 protein: CASSGPPGQGLLNTGELFF. CDR3 coding DNA: TGTGCCAGTAGTGGGCCCCCAGGACAAGGCCTGTTGAACACCGGGGAGCTGTTTTTT.